One T cell receptor (beta chain) is described in this entry. Its antigen remains unidentified. This sample is part of a study of monozygotic twins with inflammatory bowel disease. Study findings and constraints: The inverse Simpson measure of TCRbeta diversity was lower in IBD patients than in healthy co-twins. Varied immunosuppressive treatments among patients may have increased repertoire variability.

Generation of cDNA took place in eight separate reactions per sample. Template switching added UMIs carrying a 6-nucleotide sample barcode. TCRdb reprocessed the 5' RACE reads, keeping one entry per CDR3 protein, no DNA. The sample's table shows around 230,000 distinct CDR3 sequences. Germline values: CDR1 DFQATT, CDR2 SNEGSKA (reference sequence). This CDR3 spans 13 amino acids. The V and J genes are TRBV20-1 and TRBJ1-2. Sequencing was performed on blood. This receptor was taken from a human donor with ulcerative colitis or Crohn's disease, or a healthy co-twin of an affected twin (not recorded which). The chain's CDR3 is CSARSSANYGYTF.